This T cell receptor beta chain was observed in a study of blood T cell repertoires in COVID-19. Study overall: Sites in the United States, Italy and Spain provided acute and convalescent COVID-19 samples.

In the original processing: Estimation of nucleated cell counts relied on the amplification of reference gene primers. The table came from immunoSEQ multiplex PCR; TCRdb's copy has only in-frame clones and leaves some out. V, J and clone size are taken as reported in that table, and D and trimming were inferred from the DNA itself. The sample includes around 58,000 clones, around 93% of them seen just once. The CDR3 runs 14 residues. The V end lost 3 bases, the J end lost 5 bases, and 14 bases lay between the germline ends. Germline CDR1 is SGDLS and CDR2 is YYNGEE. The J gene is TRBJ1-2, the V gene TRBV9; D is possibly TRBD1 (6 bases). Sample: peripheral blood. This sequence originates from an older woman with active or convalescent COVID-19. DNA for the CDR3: TGTGCCAGCAGCGATTCCGGGACACCTTATGGCTACACCTTC. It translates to CASSDSGTPYGYTF.